What follows is one T cell receptor (beta chain) and its context. In the original processing: By means of reference gene primer amplification, nucleated cell counts were estimated. Repertoires were generated with immunoSEQ multiplex PCR, while TCRdb's copy carries only in-frame clones and drops some. Clone size and the V and J calls come from that table; the DNA yielded D and trimming. The sample comprises 150,000 to 200,000 clones, under 90% of which are singletons, and over 9.5% rests with the top ten. This CDR3 contains 15 residues. The V and J ends lost 2 bases and 5 bases, in that order; junction bases with no gene match: 3. Germline CDR1 reads SGDLS; CDR2 reads YYNGEE. These data belong to a study of blood T cell repertoires in COVID-19.

This TCR was sampled from a man aged 45-65 years who had recovered from COVID-19. Sample: PBMCs or T cells enriched from blood (not recorded which). V gene TRBV9 combines with J gene TRBJ2-1, with 11 bases lining up with TRBD2. The CDR3 region is CASSVASGGHNEQFF. The CDR3 bases are TGTGCCAGCAGCGTGGCTAGCGGGGGGCACAATGAGCAGTTCTTC.